These T cell receptor beta chains were read from a single sample in a study of blood T cell repertoires in COVID-19. TCRdb's copy holds only in-frame clones and misses some; the assay was immunoSEQ multiplex PCR. The sample shows tens of thousands of clones, roughly 87% of them seen only once. The sequenced material came from peripheral blood. All receptors derive from a woman between 55 and 75 years old with acute or convalescent COVID-19. The CDR3 runs from the conserved cysteine through the conserved F or W. A D gene is named only where the DNA matches it firmly. Size tells how often a clone was seen (once, few, many) or the class of an expanded clone, and some rows leave it out.

J gene: TRBJ1-1
V gene: TRBV18
D gene: TRBD1
clone size: .
CDR3 DNA: TGTGCCAGCTCGAAGCAGGGGGCGAACACTGAAGCTTTCTTT
CDR3 protein: CASSKQGANTEAFF

J gene: TRBJ1-2
V gene: TRBV6-2/TRBV6-3
D gene: .
clone size: .
CDR3 DNA: TGTGCCAGCAGTTCGAGCTCAAACTATGGCTACACCTTC
CDR3 protein: CASSSSSNYGYTF

J gene: TRBJ2-3
V gene: TRBV27
D gene: TRBD1
clone size: .
CDR3 DNA: TGTGCCACCCCGGACAGGGATAGCACAGATACGCAGTATTTT
CDR3 protein: CATPDRDSTDTQYF

J gene: TRBJ1-5
V gene: TRBV25-1
D gene: .
clone size: .
CDR3 DNA: TGTGCCAGCAGACCTATACAGGAATTCTTTTATAGCAATCAGCCCCAGCATTTT
CDR3 protein: CASRPIQEFFYSNQPQHF

J gene: TRBJ1-4
V gene: TRBV18
D gene: .
clone size: .
CDR3 DNA: TGTGCCAGCTCACCACCGTACGCGACATTGAATGAAAAACTGTTTTTT
CDR3 protein: CASSPPYATLNEKLFF

J gene: TRBJ2-3
V gene: TRBV15
D gene: TRBD1
clone size: .
CDR3 DNA: TGTGCCACCAGCCCCGACAGGGGGGCAGATACGCAGTATTTT
CDR3 protein: CATSPDRGADTQYF

J gene: TRBJ1-6
V gene: TRBV27
D gene: .
clone size: .
CDR3 DNA: TGTGCCAGCAGTAACGACAACTATCCGGGGAATTCACCCCTCCACTTT
CDR3 protein: CASSNDNYPGNSPLHF

J gene: TRBJ2-7
V gene: TRBV6-5
D gene: TRBD2
clone size: once
CDR3 DNA: TGTGCCAGCAGGACCACCGGCGGGGGCTACGAGCAGTACTTC
CDR3 protein: CASRTTGGGYEQYF

J gene: TRBJ1-1
V gene: TRBV19
D gene: .
clone size: .
CDR3 DNA: TGTGCCAGTTCCCCTTTGAGGTTGAACACTGAAGCTTTCTTT
CDR3 protein: CASSPLRLNTEAFF

J gene: TRBJ2-1
V gene: TRBV9
D gene: TRBD2
clone size: .
CDR3 DNA: TGTGCCAGCACGATGACTAGCGGGGACAATGAGCAGTTCTTC
CDR3 protein: CASTMTSGDNEQFF

J gene: TRBJ2-7
V gene: TRBV3-1/TRBV3-2
D gene: TRBD1
clone size: .
CDR3 DNA: TGTGCCAGCAGCCCTAAGATTGACAGGGCTTACGAGCAGTACTTC
CDR3 protein: CASSPKIDRAYEQYF

J gene: TRBJ2-2
V gene: TRBV3-1/TRBV3-2
D gene: TRBD1
clone size: .
CDR3 DNA: TGTGCCAGCAGCCAAGAAACTCGGACAGGGAATACCGGGGAGCTGTTTTTT
CDR3 protein: CASSQETRTGNTGELFF

J gene: TRBJ1-1
V gene: TRBV7-2
D gene: .
clone size: .
CDR3 DNA: TGTGCCAGCAGCTTAAGGACCCAACAGGGAACTGAAGCTTTCTTT
CDR3 protein: CASSLRTQQGTEAFF

J gene: TRBJ1-1
V gene: TRBV24-1
D gene: .
clone size: .
CDR3 DNA: TGTGCCACCAGTGATTTGCTAAACACTGAAGCTTTCTTT
CDR3 protein: CATSDLLNTEAFF

J gene: TRBJ2-7
V gene: TRBV3-1/TRBV3-2
D gene: .
clone size: .
CDR3 DNA: TGTGCCAGCAGCCAGACAGCTCCCGAGCAGTACTTC
CDR3 protein: CASSQTAPEQYF

J gene: TRBJ1-1
V gene: TRBV24-1
D gene: .
clone size: .
CDR3 DNA: TGTGCCACCAGTGATTTAGCAGGGTCGACCACTGAAGCTTTCTTT
CDR3 protein: CATSDLAGSTTEAFF

J gene: TRBJ2-7
V gene: TRBV9
D gene: TRBD1
clone size: .
CDR3 DNA: TGTGCCAGCAGCGTTGGGGACAGGGTGTTGTATCAGTACTTC
CDR3 protein: CASSVGDRVLYQYF

J gene: TRBJ2-2
V gene: TRBV7-7
D gene: .
clone size: .
CDR3 DNA: TGTGCTAGCAGCTTAGGGTCCCTGGAGACCGGGGAGCTGTTTTTT
CDR3 protein: CASSLGSLETGELFF

J gene: TRBJ2-2
V gene: TRBV7-3
D gene: TRBD2
clone size: .
CDR3 DNA: TGTGCCAGCAGCTTATCAGCGGGGGGAGGCACCGGGGAGCTGTTTTTT
CDR3 protein: CASSLSAGGGTGELFF

J gene: TRBJ1-4
V gene: TRBV20-1
D gene: .
clone size: .
CDR3 DNA: TGCAGTGCCCCCTTAGATGAAAAACTGTTTTTT
CDR3 protein: CSAPLDEKLFF

J gene: TRBJ1-2
V gene: TRBV10-3
D gene: TRBD1
clone size: .
CDR3 DNA: TGTGCCATCAGTGGGGACAGGGGCTATGGCTACACCTTC
CDR3 protein: CAISGDRGYGYTF

J gene: TRBJ1-2
V gene: TRBV12-3/TRBV12-4
D gene: TRBD1
clone size: .
CDR3 DNA: TGTGCCAGCAGATTAACAGGGGTAATAGGCTACACCTTC
CDR3 protein: CASRLTGVIGYTF

J gene: TRBJ1-6
V gene: TRBV7-9
D gene: TRBD1
clone size: .
CDR3 DNA: TGTGCCAGCAGCTTCGACAGGGGGTTCTATAATTCACCCCTCCACTTT
CDR3 protein: CASSFDRGFYNSPLHF

J gene: TRBJ1-2
V gene: TRBV10-3
D gene: .
clone size: few
CDR3 DNA: TGTGCCACAGGTCTGGGGGACAAAAGGGATGGCTACACCTTC
CDR3 protein: CATGLGDKRDGYTF

J gene: TRBJ1-2
V gene: TRBV9
D gene: TRBD1
clone size: few
CDR3 DNA: TGTGCCAGCAGCGCTAGGGACAGAAGCTACACCTTC
CDR3 protein: CASSARDRSYTF

J gene: TRBJ1-4
V gene: TRBV10-2
D gene: TRBD1
clone size: once
CDR3 DNA: TGCGCCAGCAGTGACTACAGGGGGGAAAAACTGTTTTTT
CDR3 protein: CASSDYRGEKLFF

J gene: TRBJ1-5
V gene: TRBV6-4
D gene: .
clone size: .
CDR3 DNA: TGTGCCAGCAGTGACCTCCAGGGTGGGCCCCAGCATTTT
CDR3 protein: CASSDLQGGPQHF

J gene: TRBJ2-6
V gene: TRBV27
D gene: .
clone size: .
CDR3 DNA: TGTGCCAGCAGTTCCGGTGGGGCCAACGTCCTGACTTTC
CDR3 protein: CASSSGGANVLTF

J gene: TRBJ2-7
V gene: TRBV10-3
D gene: TRBD1
clone size: .
CDR3 DNA: TGTGCCATCAATGAGGGACAGAACTACGAGCAGTACTTC
CDR3 protein: CAINEGQNYEQYF

J gene: TRBJ1-1
V gene: TRBV11-2
D gene: TRBD1
clone size: .
CDR3 DNA: TGTGCCAGCAGACCTACCCCCGGGACAGGGAGTATGGACACTGAAGCTTTCTTT
CDR3 protein: CASRPTPGTGSMDTEAFF

J gene: TRBJ1-4
V gene: TRBV7-9
D gene: .
clone size: once
CDR3 DNA: TGTGCCAGCAGCCAAGCAGGCTACGGAAAGAATGAAAAACTGTTTTTT
CDR3 protein: CASSQAGYGKNEKLFF

J gene: TRBJ2-1
V gene: TRBV2
D gene: .
clone size: .
CDR3 DNA: TGTGCCAGCAGCCTAAGGGACATCTATGAGCAGTTCTTC
CDR3 protein: CASSLRDIYEQFF

J gene: TRBJ1-3
V gene: TRBV5-6
D gene: .
clone size: .
CDR3 DNA: TGTGCCAGCAGCTTGGCCGGGGGAGTAGCTGGAAACACCATATATTTT
CDR3 protein: CASSLAGGVAGNTIYF

J gene: TRBJ2-7
V gene: TRBV9
D gene: .
clone size: .
CDR3 DNA: TGTGCCAGCAGCGTAGCTGGGCTAGCAACTTTCTACGAGCAGTACTTC
CDR3 protein: CASSVAGLATFYEQYF

J gene: TRBJ2-1
V gene: TRBV5-1
D gene: .
clone size: few
CDR3 DNA: TGCGCCAGCAGCAATCAGCCGGGGAATGAGCAGTTCTTC
CDR3 protein: CASSNQPGNEQFF

J gene: TRBJ2-7
V gene: TRBV3-1/TRBV3-2
D gene: .
clone size: .
CDR3 DNA: TGTGCCAGCAATTCCGGCGGGTCCTGGTACGAGCAGTACTTC
CDR3 protein: CASNSGGSWYEQYF

J gene: TRBJ1-1
V gene: TRBV27
D gene: .
clone size: .
CDR3 DNA: TGTGCCAGCAGTTTATCACAGGGCAACGAAGCTTTCTTT
CDR3 protein: CASSLSQGNEAFF

J gene: TRBJ2-1
V gene: TRBV6-5
D gene: TRBD2
clone size: few
CDR3 DNA: TGTGCCACCCTAGCGGGCCCCTCCTACAATGAGCAGTTCTTC
CDR3 protein: CATLAGPSYNEQFF

J gene: TRBJ2-2
V gene: TRBV6-5
D gene: .
clone size: once
CDR3 DNA: TGTGCCAGCACCACATCCACCGGGGAGCTGTTTTTT
CDR3 protein: CASTTSTGELFF

J gene: TRBJ2-7
V gene: TRBV9
D gene: TRBD2
clone size: .
CDR3 DNA: TGTGCCAGCAGCCCAGCTAGCGGGGGTTACGAGCAGTACTTC
CDR3 protein: CASSPASGGYEQYF

J gene: TRBJ2-3
V gene: TRBV7-6
D gene: .
clone size: many
CDR3 DNA: TGTGCCAGCAGCTCGGTCGGGGGATCTGGCACAGATACGCAGTATTTT
CDR3 protein: CASSSVGGSGTDTQYF

J gene: TRBJ1-6
V gene: TRBV27
D gene: .
clone size: .
CDR3 DNA: TGTGCCAGCAGCCCCGTCCGGAATTCACCCCTCCACTTT
CDR3 protein: CASSPVRNSPLHF